The next 21 T cell receptor beta chains were all read from a single sample in a study of OX40 agonist ivuxolimab in advanced cancers. Libraries were built with the immunoSEQ multiplex PCR assay. In TCRdb, the immuneACCESS table is reduced to in-frame sequences with V and J assigned. These tables do not hold every clone; where another copy was compared, an unresolved V gene accounts for under half, and the others remain unexplained. This sample gives about 83,000 clones in total; about 86% of them show up just once. Clones ranked in the top ten supply about 1.7% of the sample. Specimen: CD4+ or CD8+ T cells sorted from blood, collected in a trial of the OX40 agonist ivuxolimab. These receptors were obtained from an adult with an advanced solid tumor such as melanoma, head and neck, liver or kidney cancer.

Comments on this clone: Different DNA sequences within this sample yield the same CDR3. The chain links TRBV6-1 to TRBJ1-5; 7 bases match TRBD1. This CDR3 has 14 residues. Unmatched junction bases numbered 5, after V lost 3 bases and J lost 6 bases. In germline, CDR1 is MNHNS, CDR2 SASEGT. CDR3 amino acids: CASSDSGGGQPQHF. DNA for the CDR3: TGTGCCAGCAGTGATTCAGGGGGGGGTCAGCCCCAGCATTTT.

The chain couples TRBV4-3 to TRBJ2-7; 8 bases are shared with TRBD2. The CDR3 runs to 16 residues. V dropped 0 bases and J dropped 3; count of bases not matched to a gene: 7. In germline, CDR1 is LGHNA, CDR2 YSLEER. CDR3 amino acids: CASSQEVGGGNYEQYF. Written as DNA, the CDR3 is TGCGCCAGCAGCCAAGAAGTTGGCGGGGGGAACTACGAGCAGTACTTC.

In its sample, this clone was seen a few times. The chain carries TRBV7-9 and TRBJ2-2, with a possible D match to TRBD2 (6 bases). The V gene's germline CDR1 is SEHNR and CDR2 FQNEAQ (reference sequence). Between the trimmed V and J ends, which lost 8 bases and 4 bases, there was a span of 20 bases. The CDR3 totals 16 residues. CDR3 sequence: CASPAVGTYSTGELFF. Written as DNA, the CDR3 is TGTGCCAGCCCAGCGGTAGGGACTTATAGCACCGGGGAGCTGTTTTTT.

This chain connects TRBV28 to TRBJ2-1; unclear D gene. CDR1 and CDR2 (germline): MDHEN, SYDVKM. CDR3 length equals 17 residues. The V end was cut by 4 bases, the J end by 3 bases, with 19 bases between. This CDR3 is CASSSYLEAAIYNEQFF. CDR3 sequence (DNA): TGTGCCAGCAGTTCTTACCTCGAAGCTGCTATCTACAATGAGCAGTTCTTC.

V usage is TRBV6-5 and J usage is TRBJ1-6; D might be TRBD1 (6 bases). CDR3 length: 16 amino acids. The ends were cut back, 0 bases at V and 4 bases at J, with 10 bases in the middle. Germline lookup yields CDR1 MNHEY and CDR2 SVGAGI. The CDR3 loop is CASSYSRGGYNSPLHF. CDR3 coding DNA: TGTGCCAGCAGTTACTCCAGGGGTGGTTATAATTCACCCCTCCACTTT.

V is TRBV7-2 and J is TRBJ1-5; D unclear. This CDR3 spans 15 amino acids. The V gene lost 5 bases and the J gene lost 3 bases, with 14 bases spanning the gap. CDR1 is SGHTA, CDR2 FQGNSA, per germline. The DNA of the CDR3 is TGTGCCAGCAGCACCGAGCGCGAGCCCAATCAGCCCCAGCATTTT. Encoded protein: CASSTEREPNQPQHF.

The rearrangement uses TRBV2 and TRBJ2-2; tentative D call: TRBD1 (5 bases). Germline assignment: CDR1 SNHLY and CDR2 FYNNEI. The CDR3 is 15 amino acids. Trimming took 3 bases from V and 4 from J, leaving 12 bases between them. The chain's CDR3 is CASSDRQGPTGELFF. The CDR3 DNA follows: TGTGCCAGCAGTGATAGGCAGGGCCCCACCGGGGAGCTGTTTTTT.

The rearrangement links TRBV5-1 to TRBJ1-2, with 10 positions matching TRBD1. V was clipped by 3 bases and J by 5 bases; unmatched bases: 4. Germline loops: CDR1 SGHRS, CDR2 YFSETQ. This CDR3 has 14 residues. The CDR3 DNA is TGCGCCAGCAGCTCCGGGACAGGGGATTATGGCTACACCTTC. It codes for CASSSGTGDYGYTF. Based on the CDR3 plus reference TRBV5-1 and TRBJ1-2, the full variable domain is KAGVTQTPRYLIKTRGQQVTLSCSPISGHRSVSWYQQTPGQGLQFLFEYFSETQRNKGNFPGRFSGRQFSNSRSEMNVSTLELGDSALYLCASSSGTGDYGYTFGSGTRLTVV.

The CDR3: CASSVTGGDDSEQYF. CDR3 in DNA: TGTGCCAGCAGCGTTACAGGGGGCGACGACTCCGAGCAGTACTTC. The chain employs TRBV6-5 and TRBJ2-7; TRBD1 matches 9 bases. The length of the CDR3 is 15 residues. The junction had 12 bases not matched to a gene; V was cut back by 6 bases and J by 6 bases. CDR1 MNHEY and CDR2 SVGAGI come from the germline V gene.

This sequence joins TRBV5-1 and TRBJ1-4; D might be TRBD1 (6 bases). The CDR3 covers 15 residues. Trimming pared 1 base from V and 4 bases from J, leaving 11 bases between. From germline, CDR1 is SGHRS and CDR2 YFSETQ. CDR3 region: CASSLKGHFNEKLFF. The CDR3 bases are TGCGCCAGCAGCTTGAAGGGACACTTTAATGAAAAACTGTTTTTT.

The rearrangement links TRBV18 to TRBJ1-1, with 9 bases aligning to TRBD1. Germline assignment: CDR1 KGHSH and CDR2 LQKENI. V trimming: 5 bases; J trimming: 1 base; junction bases outside the gene matches: 2. The CDR3 is 14 amino acids. The CDR3 loop is CASSVGQGNTEAFF. The CDR3 DNA sequence: TGTGCCAGCTCAGTGGGACAGGGGAACACTGAAGCTTTCTTT.

The V and J genes are TRBV7-9 and TRBJ1-2; D is ambiguous. Per the germline V gene, CDR1 is SEHNR and CDR2 is FQNEAQ (reference sequence). The V end lost 5 bases, the J end lost 0 bases, and 10 bases lay between the germline ends. This CDR3 spans 14 amino acids. This CDR3 is CASSASGSNYGYTF. DNA for the CDR3: TGTGCCAGCAGCGCCTCCGGGTCTAACTATGGCTACACCTTC.

V gene TRBV29-1 combines with J gene TRBJ2-3; perhaps TRBD2 as D (6 bases). The germline V gene encodes CDR1 SQVTM and CDR2 ANQGSEA. V dropped 6 bases and J dropped 6 bases, with 19 bases sitting between them. The CDR3 covers 14 residues. The CDR3 DNA follows: TGCAGCGTCCCAGCGCGGGGCAGGAGGGATACGCAGTATTTT. The encoded protein is CSVPARGRRDTQYF.

The chain has TRBV12-5 and TRBJ1-1; D gene unclear. In germline, CDR1 is LGHNT, CDR2 FRNRAP. This CDR3 is built from 14 residues. V lost 2 bases and J 1 base, leaving 8 bases between the germline ends. DNA of the CDR3: TGTGCTAGTGGTTTGCCCTCTAGGAACACTGAAGCTTTCTTT. This gives the protein CASGLPSRNTEAFF.

J is TRBJ1-1 and V is TRBV6-6; D gene uncertain. In germline, CDR1 is MNHNY, CDR2 SVGAGI (reference sequence). V lost 5 bases and J 0 bases, leaving 16 bases between the germline ends. The CDR3 is 16 amino acids. The CDR3 DNA is TGTGCCAGCAGTCCCCCCGCAGGACGGATGAACACTGAAGCTTTCTTT. Residues: CASSPPAGRMNTEAFF.

This clone was counted a few times. The chain joins TRBV9 to TRBJ1-3; unclear D gene. The CDR3 has 11 amino acids. CDR1 and CDR2 from the germline V gene are SGDLS and YYNGEE. V lost 4 bases and J lost 7, with 6 bases in between. CDR3 coding DNA: TGTGCCAGCAGCCGAAGTAACACCATATATTTT. Translating it yields CASSRSNTIYF.

This clone was observed a handful of times. This sequence joins TRBV7-9 and TRBJ2-3; no definite D call. Between the trimmed V and J ends, which lost 2 bases and 5 bases, there was a span of 17 bases. The CDR3 spans 16 residues. Per germline, CDR1 SEHNR and CDR2 FQNEAQ (reference sequence). In DNA, the CDR3 is TGTGCCAGCAGCTTAACCCCGTTAGAGGAAGAAGATACGCAGTATTTT. Protein sequence: CASSLTPLEEEDTQYF.

V gene TRBV4-1 combines with J gene TRBJ1-2; D remains unclear. There are 14 residues in the CDR3. Germline lookup yields CDR1 MGHRA and CDR2 YSYEKL. V shed 2 bases and J shed 2 bases, with 9 bases lying between them. The CDR3: CASSQPQENYGYTF. The CDR3 coding sequence is TGCGCCAGCAGCCAACCTCAGGAAAACTATGGCTACACCTTC.

This clone was seen once. This chain links TRBV19 with TRBJ1-5; TRBD1 might be the D (5 bases). CDR3 length: 13 residues. The germline CDR1 and CDR2 sequences are LNHDA and SQIVND (reference sequence). V was cut by 5 bases and J by 7 bases, with 12 bases left in between. CDR3 loop: CASSSQGGQPQHF. The CDR3 nucleotides are TGTGCCAGTAGTTCGCAGGGCGGGCAGCCCCAGCATTTT.

This clone was observed a single time. J is TRBJ1-4 and V is TRBV5-1, with a possible D match to TRBD1 (6 bases). Trimming removed 3 bases from V and 3 bases from J, with 12 bases in between. Germline CDR1 is SGHRS and CDR2 is YFSETQ. This CDR3 is 15 amino acids long. The CDR3 reads CASSYLGGANEKLFF. DNA of the CDR3: TGCGCCAGCAGCTACCTAGGGGGAGCTAATGAAAAACTGTTTTTT.

The CDR3, as DNA: TGCGCCAGCAGCTTAGGGACGGTCAAAGAGACCCAGTACTTC. It translates to CASSLGTVKETQYF. The chain employs TRBV5-1 and TRBJ2-5; D is possibly TRBD1 or TRBD2 (5 bases each). Germline lookup yields CDR1 SGHRS and CDR2 YFSETQ. V lost 2 bases and J 3 bases, leaving 11 bases between the germline ends. The CDR3 spans 14 residues.